What follows are 3 T cell receptor beta chains derived from one specimen sequenced in a study of identical twins. TCRdb passed the 5' RACE reads through MiXCR, listing each CDR3 protein once. There are nearly 650,000 distinct CDR3 sequences in the sample; about 7.1% occur only once, and around 1.6% lies in the top ten. These data were likewise used in another study, on yellow fever vaccine responses in identical twins.

The sample taken for sequencing was PBMCs. These receptors came from a woman aged 18-35 years in good health.

This clonotype has more than one count but fewer than ten. The CDR3: CASRKGAGLYGYTF. The CDR3 DNA reads as TGTGCCAGCAGAAAGGGGGCAGGGCTCTATGGCTACACCTTC. The chain carries TRBV28 and TRBJ1-2, with 7 bases matching TRBD1. V gave up 6 bases and J gave up 4 bases; unmatched junction bases: 8. The CDR3 is 14 amino acids. Germline V gene data show CDR1 as MDHEN and CDR2 as SYDVKM.

The chain combines TRBV12-3 or TRBV12-4 with TRBJ1-1, with D hard to call. This CDR3 has 13 residues. Trimming removed 3 bases from V and 4 bases from J, with 9 bases in between. For the CDR3, the DNA is TGTGCCAGCAGTTTGAACAGCTTCACTGAAGCTTTCTTT. Its translation: CASSLNSFTEAFF.

The V and J genes are TRBV5-1 and TRBJ2-1; D might be TRBD1 (5 bases). Between the trimmed V and J ends, which lost 2 bases and 2 bases, there was a span of 8 bases. Per germline, CDR1 SGHRS and CDR2 YFSETQ. This CDR3 is 14 amino acids long. The CDR3 bases are TGCGCCAGCAGCTTTGGGGCCACCTACAATGAGCAGTTCTTC. Translation gives CASSFGATYNEQFF.